The rows below give T cell receptor beta chains drawn from one sample of a study of T cell responses to AZD1222 COVID-19 vaccine. Measured with immunoSEQ multiplex PCR; TCRdb has only the in-frame clones, and not every one. The table shows tens of thousands of clones, with roughly 90% occurring only once. The material sequenced was peripheral blood, taken on day 0 of AZD1222 vaccination. These receptors were taken from an adult in good health. CDR3s include the opening cysteine and the closing phenylalanine or tryptophan. The order of the fields is CDR3 length, clone size, D gene, V gene, J gene, CDR3 protein, CDR3 DNA. The D gene is left open where the match is weak. The size entry is marked missing in some rows and otherwise reads once, few, many or a size class.

13,few,-,TRBV29-1,TRBJ1-5,CSVEEGGGQPQHF,TGCAGCGTTGAAGAGGGAGGGGGGCAGCCCCAGCATTTT
15,-,TRBD2,TRBV5-1,TRBJ2-2,CASSLGGTSPGELFF,TGCGCCAGCAGCTTGGGGGGGACTAGCCCCGGGGAGCTGTTTTTT
15,few,TRBD1,TRBV19,TRBJ2-3,CASSIGTGHTDTQYF,TGTGCCAGTAGTATAGGGACAGGGCACACAGATACGCAGTATTTT
12,-,-,TRBV5-1,TRBJ1-1,CASSAGNTEAFF,TGCGCCAGCAGCGCCGGGAACACTGAAGCTTTCTTT
13,-,-,TRBV5-1,TRBJ2-7,CASSFGQNYEQYF,TGCGCCAGCAGCTTCGGTCAGAACTACGAGCAGTACTTC
15,-,-,TRBV24-1,TRBJ1-2,CATSDPQAGTYGYTF,TGTGCCACCAGTGATCCGCAAGCGGGAACCTATGGCTACACCTTC
15,-,-,TRBV23-1,TRBJ2-2,CASLPGAEPTGELFF,TGCGCCAGCCTGCCGGGGGCGGAGCCCACCGGGGAGCTGTTTTTT
15,-,-,TRBV6-5,TRBJ1-1,CASRGREEQNTEAFF,TGTGCCAGCAGGGGACGGGAGGAGCAGAACACTGAAGCTTTCTTT
15,-,-,TRBV7-6,TRBJ1-1,CASSFPDSMNTEAFF,TGTGCCAGCAGCTTCCCGGACAGCATGAACACTGAAGCTTTCTTT
17,-,TRBD2,TRBV28,TRBJ2-1,CASSLAGPRRSYNEQFF,TGTGCCAGCAGCCTAGCGGGCCCTCGGAGGTCCTACAATGAGCAGTTCTTC
15,-,-,TRBV14,TRBJ2-4,CASSQADSRRDIQYF,TGTGCCAGCAGCCAAGCGGACAGCCGGCGGGACATTCAGTACTTC
14,-,-,TRBV28,TRBJ2-7,CASSLWGAGYEQYF,TGTGCCAGCAGTTTATGGGGGGCAGGCTACGAGCAGTACTTC
14,-,TRBD1,TRBV5-4,TRBJ1-2,CASNPDRANYGYTF,TGTGCCAGCAACCCCGACAGGGCTAACTATGGCTACACCTTC
14,-,-,TRBV28,TRBJ1-1,CASSLDGGGSEAFF,TGTGCCAGCAGTCTGGACGGGGGCGGTTCTGAAGCTTTCTTT
14,-,-,TRBV27,TRBJ1-1,CASSRYKINAEAFF,TGTGCCAGCAGCCGGTACAAAATAAACGCTGAAGCTTTCTTT
16,-,-,TRBV27,TRBJ2-3,CASSDQPDPSTDTQYF,TGTGCCAGCAGTGACCAGCCGGATCCTAGCACAGATACGCAGTATTTT
14,-,TRBD1,TRBV28,TRBJ2-2,CASISGGDTGELFF,TGTGCCAGCATATCAGGGGGCGACACCGGGGAGCTGTTTTTT
16,-,TRBD2,TRBV18,TRBJ2-5,CASSRGTSGAQETQYF,TGTGCCAGCTCAAGGGGGACTAGCGGGGCCCAAGAGACCCAGTACTTC
14,-,-,TRBV13,TRBJ2-3,CASSSKEFTDTQYF,TGTGCCAGCAGCTCCAAAGAGTTCACAGATACGCAGTATTTT
12,once,-,TRBV7-9,TRBJ2-7,CASSPTVGEQYF,TGTGCCAGCAGCCCGACAGTGGGCGAGCAGTACTTC